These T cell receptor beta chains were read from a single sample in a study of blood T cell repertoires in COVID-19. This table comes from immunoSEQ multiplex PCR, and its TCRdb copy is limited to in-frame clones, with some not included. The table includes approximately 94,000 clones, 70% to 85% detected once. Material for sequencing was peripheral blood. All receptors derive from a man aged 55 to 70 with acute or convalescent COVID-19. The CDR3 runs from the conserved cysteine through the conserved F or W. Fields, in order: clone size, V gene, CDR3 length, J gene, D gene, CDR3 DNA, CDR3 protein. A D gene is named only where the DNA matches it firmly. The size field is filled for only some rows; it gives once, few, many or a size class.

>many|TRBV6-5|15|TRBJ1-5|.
TGTGCCAGCAGTCTCGACAGAAATCACAATCAGCCCCAGCATTTT
CASSLDRNHNQPQHF
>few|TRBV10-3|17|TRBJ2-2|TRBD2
TGTGCCATCAGTGAAGCTTCGGGACTAGCGGGCACCGGGGAGCTGTTTTTT
CAISEASGLAGTGELFF
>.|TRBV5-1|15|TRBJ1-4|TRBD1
TGCGCCAGCAGCGAAGAGGGACAGGGACTTGAAAAACTGTTTTTT
CASSEEGQGLEKLFF
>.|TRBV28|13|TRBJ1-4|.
TGTGCCAGCAATCTTGAGGCTAGGCAAAAACTGTTTTTT
CASNLEARQKLFF
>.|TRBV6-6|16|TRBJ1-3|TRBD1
TGTGCCAGCAGTATCGGACAGGCAGCTACTGGAAACACCATATATTTT
CASSIGQAATGNTIYF
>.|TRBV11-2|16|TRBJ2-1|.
TGTGCCAGCAGCCCCAACAGTGGGTTGCCTTTCAATGAGCAGTTCTTC
CASSPNSGLPFNEQFF
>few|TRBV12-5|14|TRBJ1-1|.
TGTGCTAGTGGTTTGGACAGGAGGAACACTGAAGCTTTCTTT
CASGLDRRNTEAFF
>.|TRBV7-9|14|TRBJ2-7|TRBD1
TGTGCCAGCAGCTCCCCGGGACAGGGCTACGAGCAGTACTTC
CASSSPGQGYEQYF
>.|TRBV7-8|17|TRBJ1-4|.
TGTGCCAGCAGCTTAGCCCCACGCAACCGGGGGAATGAAAAACTGTTTTTT
CASSLAPRNRGNEKLFF
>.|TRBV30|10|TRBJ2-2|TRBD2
TGTGCCTTAGCGGGCGGGGAGCTGTTTTTT
CALAGGELFF
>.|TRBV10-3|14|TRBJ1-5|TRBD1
TGTGCCATCGGGAGGACAGGGGGGGATCAGCCCCAGCATTTT
CAIGRTGGDQPQHF
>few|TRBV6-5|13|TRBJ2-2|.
TGTGCCAGCAGGCATCAGGGCCCCGGGGAGCTGTTTTTT
CASRHQGPGELFF
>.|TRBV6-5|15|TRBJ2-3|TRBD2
TGTGCCTCCGAGGGACTAGCCCACAGGGCAGATACGCAGTATTTT
CASEGLAHRADTQYF
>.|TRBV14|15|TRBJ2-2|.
TGTGCCAGCAGCCAAGATCTCAGGGAAACCGGGGAGCTGTTTTTT
CASSQDLRETGELFF
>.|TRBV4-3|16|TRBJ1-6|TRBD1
TGCGCCAGCAGCCAGGGGACAGGGACTGGTAATTCACCCCTCCACTTT
CASSQGTGTGNSPLHF
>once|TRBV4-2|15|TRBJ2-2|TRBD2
TGTGCCAGCAGCCAAGAGACTAGCGGTCCCGGGGAGCTGTTTTTT
CASSQETSGPGELFF
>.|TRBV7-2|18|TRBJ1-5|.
TGTGCCAGCAACAACCCCGAAGGCACAGGGTCGGGCAATCAGCCCCAGCATTTT
CASNNPEGTGSGNQPQHF
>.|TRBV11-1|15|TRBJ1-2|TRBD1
TGTGTCAGCAGCTTAATGTCTGGGACAGGGGTTGGCTACACCTTC
CVSSLMSGTGVGYTF
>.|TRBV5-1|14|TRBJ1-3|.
TGCGCCAGCAGCCCCGGGACAACTGGAAACACCATATATTTT
CASSPGTTGNTIYF
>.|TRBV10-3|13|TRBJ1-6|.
TGTGCCATCAGCCCAGCGGAAAATTCACCCCTCCACTTT
CAISPAENSPLHF
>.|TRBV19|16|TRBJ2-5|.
TGTGCCAGTAGTATTCGTTCGGGTGATAGGCAAGAGACCCAGTACTTC
CASSIRSGDRQETQYF
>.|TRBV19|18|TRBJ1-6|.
TGTGCCAGTAGTAAAACAGCGGGGGGAATTTCCTATAATTCACCCCTCCACTTT
CASSKTAGGISYNSPLHF
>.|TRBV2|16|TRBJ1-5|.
TGTGCCAGCAGTGAAGATCGGCCAGGGATGGATCAGCCCCAGCATTTT
CASSEDRPGMDQPQHF